This TCR beta chain is drawn from a study of human T cells and chemical hapten exposure. Study details: After 6 days, upper back 0.01% DPC patch tests were scored. Broader study findings: A positive correlation with patch test score was found for PT1 expanded TCR counts.

This CDR3 has 14 residues. J gave up 5 bases and V 9 bases, and 10 bases lay outside the gene matches. Germline-derived CDR1 and CDR2 are MNHEY and SVGEGT. This clonotype has at least ten counts. Its antigen is unidentified. Individual cDNA molecules received unique molecular identifiers in the library. Each CDR3 protein is one row after TCRdb ran MiXCR on the RACE reads. The sample has approximately 60,000 distinct CDR3 sequences, 9.5% to 12% seen once. As to time point: patch test 3, about 24 weeks after DPC sensitization. Treatment reported: therapeutic diphenylcyclopropenone sensitization with weekly scalp DPC. Those who donated were patients with alopecia, 18 to 70 years of age, and suitable for DPC.

The TCR sequence derives from a woman in her 30s with alopecia areata. Some clones in this sample may be carry-over from other donors' samples. Sequencing used whole blood, obtained in connection with sensitization to the hapten diphenylcyclopropenone (DPC). The chain employs TRBV6-2 or TRBV6-3 and TRBJ1-5; 7 bases are shared with TRBD1. CDR3 sequence reads: CASHQNTGDQPQHF. For the CDR3, the DNA is TGTGCCAGTCACCAGAATACAGGGGATCAGCCCCAGCATTTT.